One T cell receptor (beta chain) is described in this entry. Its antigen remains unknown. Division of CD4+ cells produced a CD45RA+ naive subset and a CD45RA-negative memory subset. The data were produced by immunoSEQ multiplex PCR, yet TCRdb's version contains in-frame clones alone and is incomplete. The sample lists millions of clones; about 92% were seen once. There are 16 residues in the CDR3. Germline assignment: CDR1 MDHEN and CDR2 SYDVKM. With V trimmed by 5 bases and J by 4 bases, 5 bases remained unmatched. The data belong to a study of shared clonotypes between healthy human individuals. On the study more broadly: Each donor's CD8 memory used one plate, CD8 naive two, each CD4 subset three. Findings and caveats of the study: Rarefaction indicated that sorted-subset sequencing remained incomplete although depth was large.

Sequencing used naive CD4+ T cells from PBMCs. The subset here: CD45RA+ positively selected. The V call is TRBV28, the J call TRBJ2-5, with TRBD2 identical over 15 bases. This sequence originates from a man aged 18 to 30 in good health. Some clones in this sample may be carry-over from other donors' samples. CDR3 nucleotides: TGTGCCAGCAGTCCCCCGGGACTAGCGGGAGGAGAGACCCAGTACTTC. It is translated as CASSPPGLAGGETQYF.